The rows below give T cell receptor beta chains drawn from one sample of a study of T cell changes during pregnancy in multiple sclerosis. Sequencing used immunoSEQ multiplex PCR; TCRdb keeps in-frame clones, though not all of them. In the table there are about 38,000 clones, roughly 91% of which are singletons. The sample was CD4+ T cells from peripheral blood mononuclear cells, taken after pregnancy. The receptors shown here come from a female donor in good health, enrolled as a control in a pregnancy study. Each CDR3 is given with its conserved first and last residue. A D gene is named only where the DNA matches it firmly. Clone sizes are given selectively: once, few, many, or a class where the clone is expanded.

cdr3_aa	cdr3_nt	j_call	clone_size	d_call	v_call
CASRTSGQSSGANVLTF	TGTGCCAGTAGGACCTCGGGACAATCCTCTGGGGCCAACGTCCTGACTTTC	TRBJ2-6	NA	NA	TRBV19
CASSYSQVETQYF	TGTGCTAGCAGCTACTCCCAGGTGGAAACGCAGTATTTT	TRBJ2-3	NA	NA	TRBV7-7
CASRGTGGEQYF	TGTGCCAGCAGGGGAACAGGGGGCGAGCAGTACTTC	TRBJ2-7	NA	TRBD1	TRBV6-5
CASSFQGYEQYF	TGTGCCAGCAGTTTCCAGGGCTACGAGCAGTACTTC	TRBJ2-7	NA	NA	TRBV5-6
CASYLLGGTEAFF	TGCGCCAGCTATCTATTGGGGGGCACTGAAGCTTTCTTT	TRBJ1-1	NA	NA	TRBV5-1
CASSPLPFSGSSYEQYF	TGTGCCAGCTCCCCACTCCCTTTTAGCGGGAGCTCCTACGAGCAGTACTTC	TRBJ2-7	once	TRBD2	TRBV18
CAISRLAGDNEQFF	TGTGCCATCAGTCGACTAGCGGGGGACAATGAGCAGTTCTTC	TRBJ2-1	NA	TRBD2	TRBV10-3
CASSDLGTGRGYTF	TGCGCCAGCAGCGACCTCGGGACAGGGCGAGGCTACACCTTC	TRBJ1-2	NA	TRBD1	TRBV4-1
CASSQDLGGANTGELFF	TGCGCCAGCAGCCAAGATCTCGGGGGGGCGAACACCGGGGAGCTGTTTTTT	TRBJ2-2	NA	TRBD2	TRBV4-3
CASSKALDSGHPFSYEQYF	TGTGCCAGCAGCAAAGCGCTGGACAGCGGACACCCGTTCTCCTACGAGCAGTACTTC	TRBJ2-7	NA	NA	TRBV21-1
CASSIGQVKSTDTQYF	TGTGCCAGTAGTATAGGCCAGGTCAAAAGCACAGATACGCAGTATTTT	TRBJ2-3	NA	NA	TRBV19
CASSQDNRQSYGYTF	TGTGCCAGCAGCCAAGATAATCGACAGTCATATGGCTACACCTTC	TRBJ1-2	NA	NA	TRBV4-2
CSVEDWGSGLSSYNEQFF	TGCAGCGTTGAAGATTGGGGTAGCGGGCTAAGCTCCTACAATGAGCAGTTCTTC	TRBJ2-1	NA	TRBD2	TRBV29-1
CASAARGTGLAGGDTQYF	TGTGCCAGTGCGGCCCGGGGGACGGGACTAGCGGGGGGAGATACGCAGTATTTT	TRBJ2-3	NA	TRBD2	TRBV19
CASSLGGYTGELFF	TGTGCCAGCAGCTTAGGAGGGTACACCGGGGAGCTGTTTTTT	TRBJ2-2	NA	NA	TRBV7-2
CASRTGNQPQHF	TGTGCCAGCAGAACGGGGAATCAGCCCCAGCATTTT	TRBJ1-5	NA	NA	TRBV6-6
CASSDGVAVGYEQYF	TGTGCCAGCAGTGACGGGGTAGCGGTAGGCTACGAGCAGTACTTC	TRBJ2-7	NA	NA	TRBV6-1
CASSPRDSTEAFF	TGTGCCAGCTCACCACGGGACAGCACTGAAGCTTTCTTT	TRBJ1-1	NA	TRBD1	TRBV18
CASSPYSQSGELFF	TGTGCCAGCAGCCCGTACTCTCAATCCGGGGAGCTGTTTTTT	TRBJ2-2	NA	NA	TRBV7-2
CSVASGGWTEAFF	TGCAGCGTAGCAAGTGGGGGCTGGACTGAAGCTTTCTTT	TRBJ1-1	NA	NA	TRBV29-1
CASSREGYGYTF	TGCGCCAGCAGCCGGGAGGGGTACGGCTACACCTTC	TRBJ1-2	NA	NA	TRBV4-1
CASSPGVSGFGEKLFF	TGTGCCAGCAGCCCGGGGGTTAGTGGGTTCGGTGAAAAACTGTTTTTT	TRBJ1-4	NA	NA	TRBV7-9
CASSLTGTGESEAFF	TGTGCCAGCAGCTTGACCGGGACAGGGGAATCTGAAGCTTTCTTT	TRBJ1-1	once	TRBD1	TRBV5-6
CATSRARLGLAGGPGDTGELFF	TGTGCCACCAGCAGAGCACGGCTGGGACTAGCGGGAGGGCCGGGGGACACCGGGGAGCTGTTTTTT	TRBJ2-2	NA	TRBD2	TRBV15
CASSRLELETQYF	TGCGCCAGCAGCCGATTAGAGTTGGAGACCCAGTACTTC	TRBJ2-5	NA	NA	TRBV4-1
CSVREAHGSPLHF	TGCAGCGTCCGGGAAGCCCATGGTTCACCCCTCCACTTT	TRBJ1-6	NA	NA	TRBV29-1
CASSVGSSPGELFF	TGTGCCAGCAGCGTAGGTTCTAGCCCCGGGGAGCTGTTTTTT	TRBJ2-2	once	NA	TRBV9
CASSPGEIRTGYPPETQYF	TGTGCCAGCAGCCCAGGAGAAATACGGACAGGGTACCCCCCAGAGACCCAGTACTTC	TRBJ2-5	NA	TRBD1	TRBV11-2
CASSPPGQGQYGYTF	TGTGCCAGCTCACCACCGGGACAGGGGCAATATGGCTACACCTTC	TRBJ1-2	NA	TRBD1	TRBV18
CASSRGQVNEKLFF	TGTGCCAGCTCACGGGGACAGGTTAATGAAAAACTGTTTTTT	TRBJ1-4	NA	TRBD1	TRBV18
CASSTLTGGGNTIYF	TGTGCCAGTAGTACCCTAACAGGGGGAGGAAACACCATATATTTT	TRBJ1-3	NA	TRBD1	TRBV19
CASSLAMRTDPYEQYF	TGTGCCAGCAGCTTGGCCATGCGGACAGACCCCTACGAGCAGTACTTC	TRBJ2-7	NA	NA	TRBV5-6
CASSPAGGLFNEQFF	TGTGCCAGCTCACCAGCGGGGGGGTTATTTAATGAGCAGTTCTTC	TRBJ2-1	once	TRBD2	TRBV18
CSAAREGGNQPQHF	TGCAGCGCGGCCAGGGAGGGTGGCAATCAGCCCCAGCATTTT	TRBJ1-5	few	NA	TRBV29-1
CASSIVGSGTQETQYF	TGTGCCAGTAGTATAGTTGGTAGCGGGACACAAGAGACCCAGTACTTC	TRBJ2-5	NA	TRBD2	TRBV19
CASSPGQGVNEQFF	TGTGCCAGTAGCCCGGGACAGGGAGTAAATGAGCAGTTCTTC	TRBJ2-1	NA	TRBD1	TRBV19
CASSSVTGGRDTQYF	TGTGCCAGCAGCTCCGTCACGGGGGGGCGAGATACGCAGTATTTT	TRBJ2-3	NA	TRBD2	TRBV14
CASSPIAGGKETQYF	TGTGCCAGCAGCCCTATAGCGGGGGGGAAAGAGACCCAGTACTTC	TRBJ2-5	NA	TRBD2	TRBV5-6
CASSPGGGGNEKLFF	TGTGCCAGCAGCCCGGGGGGCGGCGGTAATGAAAAACTGTTTTTT	TRBJ1-4	NA	NA	TRBV7-9
CASSLRAGSTDTQYF	TGTGCCAGCAGCTTACGAGCGGGTAGCACAGATACGCAGTATTTT	TRBJ2-3	NA	NA	TRBV11-3
CASSLNPGRPEAFF	TGCGCCAGCAGCTTGAATCCGGGTCGCCCTGAAGCTTTCTTT	TRBJ1-1	NA	NA	TRBV5-1
CATLLRETYGYTF	TGTGCCACCCTACTCCGGGAGACCTATGGCTACACCTTC	TRBJ1-2	once	NA	TRBV19
CACDRSTNEKLFF	TGTGCCTGTGACAGATCAACTAATGAAAAACTGTTTTTT	TRBJ1-4	NA	NA	TRBV30
CASSLDLGGTEAFF	TGCGCCAGCAGCTTGGACCTAGGGGGAACTGAAGCTTTCTTT	TRBJ1-1	NA	NA	TRBV5-1
CSVGDSANTEAFF	TGCAGCGTGGGTGACAGCGCGAACACTGAAGCTTTCTTT	TRBJ1-1	once	NA	TRBV29-1
CASSFALGSTDTQYF	TGTGCCAGCAGCTTTGCCCTAGGCAGCACAGATACGCAGTATTTT	TRBJ2-3	NA	NA	TRBV7-8
CASSETGAVYGYTF	TGTGCCAGCAGCGAGACAGGAGCGGTCTATGGCTACACCTTC	TRBJ1-2	NA	NA	TRBV5-5
CASSFRDTLGSYEQYF	TGCGCCAGCAGCTTCCGGGACACCCTAGGGTCCTACGAGCAGTACTTC	TRBJ2-7	once	NA	TRBV5-1
CASSVGQGGSETQYF	TGTGCCAGCAGCGTGGGACAGGGGGGGTCGGAGACCCAGTACTTC	TRBJ2-5	NA	TRBD1	TRBV5-4
CACLARKNNSPLHF	TGTGCCTGCCTGGCTCGAAAGAATAATTCACCCCTCCACTTT	TRBJ1-6	NA	NA	TRBV30
CASSIDTTGTSWYF	TGTGCCAGTAGTATAGACACGACCGGGACTAGCTGGTATTTT	TRBJ2-3	NA	TRBD2	TRBV19
CASNRLGQSYNEQFF	TGCGCCAGCAACCGACTGGGACAGTCGTACAATGAGCAGTTCTTC	TRBJ2-1	NA	TRBD1	TRBV5-1